This entry lists 22 T cell receptor beta chains sequenced from one sample in a study of human T cells and chemical hapten exposure. Time point reported: patch test 3, about 24 weeks after DPC sensitization. Treatment noted: therapeutic diphenylcyclopropenone sensitization with weekly scalp DPC. TCRdb re-analysed the RACE reads in MiXCR, keeping a single row per CDR3 protein. The sample has about 120,000 distinct CDR3 sequences; approximately 11% are singletons. Source: whole blood, taken in connection with sensitization to the hapten diphenylcyclopropenone (DPC). These receptor sequences come from a woman in her forties or fifties with alopecia areata. Some clones in this sample may be carry-over from other donors' samples.

Comments on this clonotype: Relative to the germline gene, one junction end is altered; a read error may explain this. The chain recombines TRBV27 with TRBJ2-7, with 8 nucleotides matching TRBD1. This CDR3 region has 15 residues. In germline, CDR1 is MNHEY, CDR2 SMNVEV (reference sequence). CDR3 DNA: TGTGTCAGCAGTTCCCAGGGGGCCGAGTCCTACGAGCAGTACTTC. Its protein product is CVSSSQGAESYEQYF.

The DNA of the CDR3 is TGTGCCAGCAGTTTACTTACCTTTGACTATGCTTTCTTT. Translated: CASSLLTFDYAFF. This chain uses TRBV12-3 or TRBV12-4 with TRBJ1-1; no firm D call. Deletions cut 2 bases from V and 11 bases from J, with 15 bases between. This CDR3 contains 13 residues.

There are many counts of this clonotype. The chain couples TRBV5-1 to TRBJ2-5, with D possibly being TRBD1 or TRBD2 (5 bases each). Looked up from germline, CDR1 is SGHRS and CDR2 is YFSETQ. The CDR3 consists of 15 residues. Between the trimmed V and J ends, which lost 4 bases and 1 base, there was a span of 14 bases. The CDR3 loop is CASSRDGDSQETQYF. The CDR3 nucleotides are TGCGCCAGCAGCCGGGACGGAGATTCCCAAGAGACCCAGTACTTC.

This chain links TRBV28 with TRBJ1-1; D call uncertain. The germline CDR1 and CDR2 sequences are MDHEN and SYDVKM. Trimming pared 5 bases from V and 7 bases from J, leaving 8 bases between. The CDR3 runs to 11 residues. CDR3 loop: CASSPGLEAFF. The CDR3 DNA sequence: TGTGCCAGCAGTCCCGGCCTTGAAGCTTTCTTT.

This clonotype was counted at least ten times. This chain links TRBV6-5 with TRBJ1-5; 7 positions agree with TRBD1. V shed 4 bases, J shed 7 bases, and the junction held 7 bases outside the gene matches. The CDR3 is 14 residues long. Germline CDR1 and CDR2: MNHEY and SVGAGI. The CDR3 reads CASSSLTGTQPQHF. The CDR3 nucleotides read TGTGCCAGCAGTTCCCTGACAGGGACGCAGCCCCAGCATTTT.

The chain combines TRBV7-8 with TRBJ1-1; D gene ambiguous. Trimming left V 5 bases short and J 0 bases short, with 13 bases between. The CDR3 is made up of 15 amino acids. Germline lookup yields CDR1 SGHVS and CDR2 FQNEAQ. For the CDR3, the DNA is TGTGCCAGCAGCCAAGTCAACGGGGTGAACACTGAAGCTTTCTTT. This encodes CASSQVNGVNTEAFF.

This chain links TRBV6-1 with TRBJ1-5; D uncertain. The CDR3 is made up of 14 amino acids. Germline V gives CDR1 MNHNS, CDR2 SASEGT. The V gene lost 4 bases and the J gene lost 1 base, with 8 bases spanning the gap. The CDR3 DNA reads TGTGCCAGCAGTGCGAGGGAGAGCAATCAGCCCCAGCATTTT. Translating gives CASSARESNQPQHF.

This clonotype was found many times. CDR3 protein: CASSPGLAGGLTQYF. CDR3 nucleotides: TGCGCCAGCAGCCCAGGACTAGCGGGGGGCCTCACGCAGTATTTT. The chain links TRBV5-1 to TRBJ2-3, with 14 bases matching TRBD2. CDR1 is SGHRS and CDR2 is YFSETQ in the germline V gene. V trimming: 4 bases; J trimming: 9 bases; junction bases outside the gene matches: 7. CDR3 size: 15 residues.

The chain is built from TRBV20-1 and TRBJ2-3; 8 bases align to TRBD2. This CDR3 contains 14 residues. V shed 0 bases, J shed 7 bases, and the junction held 6 bases outside the gene matches. Per germline, CDR1 DFQATT and CDR2 SNEGSKA (reference sequence). The CDR3 nucleotides read TGCAGTGCTAGAGAAATGACGGGAGGGTATACGCAGTATTTT. Translating gives CSAREMTGGYTQYF.

There are a few counts of this clonotype. V is TRBV5-6 and J is TRBJ2-2; D might be TRBD2 (6 bases). This CDR3 has 14 amino acids. Trimming stripped 5 bases from V and 6 bases from J, with 14 bases between. The germline CDR1 and CDR2 sequences are SGHDT and YYEEEE. The CDR3 DNA reads TGTGCCAGCAGTTTGACTGGAGGGGCCGGGGAGCTGTTTTTT. Protein sequence: CASSLTGGAGELFF.

This clonotype was seen many times. J is TRBJ2-7 and V is TRBV12-3 or TRBV12-4; 8 bases map to TRBD1. The junction had 5 bases not matched to a gene; V was cut back by 6 bases and J by 4 bases. The CDR3 length is 13 residues. CDR3 sequence: CASRPGTGYEQYF. DNA of the CDR3: TGTGCCAGCAGGCCCGGGACAGGATACGAGCAGTACTTC.

The rearrangement links TRBV6-5 to TRBJ2-7; D possibly corresponds to TRBD2 (6 bases). V was trimmed by 3 bases and J by 2 bases, leaving 14 bases between them. The germline V gene encodes CDR1 MNHEY and CDR2 SVGAGI. CDR3 size: 15 residues. CDR3 in DNA: TGTGCCAGCAGTTATGGAACGGGAGAGGCCTACGAGCAGTACTTC. Translating it yields CASSYGTGEAYEQYF.

This clonotype came up a few times. The chain couples TRBV20-1 to TRBJ2-7; the D is unclear. In germline, CDR1 is DFQATT, CDR2 SNEGSKA (reference sequence). Trimming took off 2 bases at V and 3 bases at J, with 11 bases between the two ends. The CDR3 is 13 residues long. The CDR3 is CSARMGGDYEQYF. The CDR3 DNA reads as TGCAGTGCTAGAATGGGCGGAGACTACGAGCAGTACTTC.

The chain is built from TRBV29-1 and TRBJ1-1; the match to TRBD1 covers 7 bases. Germline CDR1 and CDR2: SQVTM and ANQGSEA. The V gene end was trimmed by 4 bases and the J gene end by 4 bases; junction bases not matched to a gene: 6. The length of the CDR3 is 13 residues. Written as DNA, the CDR3 is TGCAGCGTTGCAAGGGGGCGGTTCACTGAAGCTTTCTTT. Its protein is CSVARGRFTEAFF.

The V gene is TRBV5-1, the J gene TRBJ2-5; 7 bases fit TRBD1. The J segment lost 3 bases and the V segment lost 4 bases, leaving 6 bases of the junction unmatched. This CDR3 contains 14 residues. Germline loops: CDR1 SGHRS, CDR2 YFSETQ. The CDR3: CASSPGTAKETQYF. As DNA, the CDR3 is TGCGCCAGCAGCCCCGGGACAGCTAAAGAGACCCAGTACTTC.

The table lists this clonotype with a few counts. The chain employs TRBV13 and TRBJ2-2; unclear D gene. Germline values: CDR1 PRHDT, CDR2 FYEKMQ (reference sequence). This CDR3 comprises 12 residues. V lost 4 bases to trimming and J lost 6 bases, with 6 bases between them. CDR3 region: CASSSTSGELFF. In DNA, the CDR3 is TGTGCCAGCAGCTCCACCTCCGGGGAGCTGTTTTTT.

This clonotype was found a few times. The chain combines TRBV24-1 with TRBJ2-3, with a weak D call TRBD1 (6 bases). The ends were cut back, 4 bases at V and 1 base at J, with 17 bases in the middle. The CDR3 is made up of 17 amino acids. The V gene's germline CDR1 is KGHDR and CDR2 SFDVKD. CDR3 nucleotides: TGTGCCACCAGTGAGGGGGCTGGCATAATTGGCACAGATACGCAGTATTTT. Amino acids: CATSEGAGIIGTDTQYF.

This chain joins TRBV4-2 and TRBJ2-1; 9 nucleotides line up with TRBD1. From germline, CDR1 is LGHNA and CDR2 YNFKEQ. This CDR3 spans 15 amino acids. Trimming took 0 bases from V and 10 from J; bases not matched to a gene: 7. The CDR3 region is CASSQDEQGAREQFF. The CDR3 DNA reads as TGTGCCAGCAGCCAAGACGAACAGGGGGCAAGGGAGCAGTTCTTC.

The gene calls are TRBV30 and TRBJ1-1; weak D call: TRBD1 (6 bases). CDR3 length equals 13 residues. Trimming left V 7 bases short and J 0 bases short, with 12 bases between. Per the germline V gene, CDR1 is GTSNPN and CDR2 is SVGIG (reference sequence). The CDR3 region is CALGQEMNTEAFF. CDR3 bases: TGTGCCTTGGGACAAGAGATGAACACTGAAGCTTTCTTT.

The chain recombines TRBV28 with TRBJ1-2, with 9 bases aligning to TRBD1. The CDR3 contains 14 residues. Germline V CDR1 and CDR2: MDHEN, SYDVKM. The V gene end was trimmed by 4 bases and the J gene end by 10 bases; junction bases not matched to a gene: 10. CDR3 coding DNA: TGTGCCAGCAGTTCCGGGGGACAGGGTGCCTTCTACACCTTC. Protein: CASSSGGQGAFYTF.

The chain is built from TRBV12-3 or TRBV12-4 and TRBJ1-4, with 8 bases lining up with TRBD1. Trimming took 6 bases from V and 15 from J; bases not matched to a gene: 9. CDR3 length equals 12 residues. The CDR3 DNA reads TGTGCCAGCAGCTCTTTACAGGGGGGGGTGTTTTTT. Protein product: CASSSLQGGVFF.

This clonotype was detected ten times or more. The chain is built from TRBV6-2 or TRBV6-3 and TRBJ2-3; maybe TRBD2 (6 bases). V was trimmed by 5 bases and J by 4 bases, leaving 22 bases between them. The CDR3 extends over 17 amino acids. Germline V gene lookup returns CDR1 MNHEY and CDR2 SVGEGT. This CDR3 is CASSAHGQGLIPDTQYF. As DNA, the CDR3 is TGTGCCAGCAGTGCCCATGGTCAGGGACTCATTCCAGATACGCAGTATTTT.